A selection of T cell receptor beta chains follows, all from one sample in a study of sequential checkpoint blockade in melanoma. Some clones are missing from TCRdb's copy, which holds only in-frame ones; the method was immunoSEQ multiplex PCR. The sample records about 22,000 clones, around 86% being singletons. This specimen was CD8+ T cells sorted from blood (inferred from file names), taken from a patient given nivolumab and ipilimumab in sequence. These receptors originate from a human donor with melanoma. CDR3s include the opening cysteine and the closing phenylalanine or tryptophan. Fields, in order: J gene, D gene, clone size, V gene, CDR3 DNA, CDR3 protein. D genes are given only for firm matches. Expanded clones are given a class, and other clones once, few, many or no size at all.

j_gene: TRBJ2-1
d_gene: TRBD2
abundance: NA
v_gene: TRBV13
CDR3nt: TGTGCCAGCAGCCCCGCCGGGACTAGCGGAGACAATGAGCAGTTCTTC
CDR3aa: CASSPAGTSGDNEQFF

j_gene: TRBJ2-7
d_gene: NA
abundance: few
v_gene: TRBV18
CDR3nt: TGTGCCAGCTCACCCGACAGGAGCACACTATCCTACGAGCAGTACTTC
CDR3aa: CASSPDRSTLSYEQYF

j_gene: TRBJ2-7
d_gene: TRBD2
abundance: NA
v_gene: TRBV5-6
CDR3nt: TGTGCCAGCAGCTTCTGGCGGGAGGCCAGAAACTCCTACGAGCAGTACTTC
CDR3aa: CASSFWREARNSYEQYF

j_gene: TRBJ2-7
d_gene: TRBD1
abundance: NA
v_gene: TRBV5-8
CDR3nt: TGTGCCAGCAACCCGACAGGGTTCATCTACGAGCAGTACTTC
CDR3aa: CASNPTGFIYEQYF

j_gene: TRBJ1-5
d_gene: TRBD1
abundance: NA
v_gene: TRBV19
CDR3nt: TGTGCCAGTAGTTCCGGGACAGGGGTTAGCAATCAGCCCCAGCATTTT
CDR3aa: CASSSGTGVSNQPQHF

j_gene: TRBJ2-1
d_gene: NA
abundance: NA
v_gene: TRBV4-3
CDR3nt: TGCGCCAGCAGCCAAGATGCTTTGGGGCTGGGTACGGATGAGCAGTTCTTC
CDR3aa: CASSQDALGLGTDEQFF

j_gene: TRBJ2-1
d_gene: TRBD2
abundance: few
v_gene: TRBV28
CDR3nt: TGTGCCAGCAGTTTAGCGGGAGGGCGCAATGAGCAGTTCTTC
CDR3aa: CASSLAGGRNEQFF

j_gene: TRBJ2-3
d_gene: NA
abundance: NA
v_gene: TRBV29-1
CDR3nt: TGCAGCGTTGAGATAGCCGCACGGTATACGCAGTATTTT
CDR3aa: CSVEIAARYTQYF

j_gene: TRBJ2-1
d_gene: NA
abundance: once
v_gene: TRBV11-2
CDR3nt: TGTGCCAGCAGCTTAGGGGCATTCAATGAGCAGTTCTTC
CDR3aa: CASSLGAFNEQFF

j_gene: TRBJ2-7
d_gene: NA
abundance: NA
v_gene: TRBV19
CDR3nt: TGTGCCAGTACCTCCCCCGGGACTTTCTACGAGCAGTACTTC
CDR3aa: CASTSPGTFYEQYF

j_gene: TRBJ2-7
d_gene: NA
abundance: NA
v_gene: TRBV30
CDR3nt: TGTGCCTGGAGTGTACGGGTCGGTTCCTACGAGCAGTACTTC
CDR3aa: CAWSVRVGSYEQYF

j_gene: TRBJ2-7
d_gene: NA
abundance: NA
v_gene: TRBV25-1
CDR3nt: TGTGCCAGCAGGGGAGGCGAGCAGTACTTC
CDR3aa: CASRGGEQYF

j_gene: TRBJ2-1
d_gene: TRBD2
abundance: few
v_gene: TRBV28
CDR3nt: TGTGCCAGCAGTTTGTATCTAGCGGGCCTGTCCTACAATGAGCAGTTCTTC
CDR3aa: CASSLYLAGLSYNEQFF

j_gene: TRBJ1-1
d_gene: TRBD1
abundance: NA
v_gene: TRBV19
CDR3nt: TGTGCCAGCATCGACAGGGGCTACTTAACTGAAGCTTTCTTT
CDR3aa: CASIDRGYLTEAFF

j_gene: TRBJ2-1
d_gene: NA
abundance: NA
v_gene: TRBV4-3
CDR3nt: TGCGCCAGCAGCCCCGTACGGTTGTCCTACAATGAGCAGTTCTTC
CDR3aa: CASSPVRLSYNEQFF

j_gene: TRBJ2-2
d_gene: TRBD1
abundance: NA
v_gene: TRBV2
CDR3nt: TGTGCCAGCAGTAGATCCGGGACAGGGCTGAACACCGGGGAGCTGTTTTTT
CDR3aa: CASSRSGTGLNTGELFF

j_gene: TRBJ2-7
d_gene: NA
abundance: NA
v_gene: TRBV7-9
CDR3nt: TGTGCCAGCAGCTTAGACGGGATCTACGAGCAGTACTTC
CDR3aa: CASSLDGIYEQYF

j_gene: TRBJ2-5
d_gene: TRBD1
abundance: few
v_gene: TRBV7-9
CDR3nt: TGTGCCAGCAGCTCGGGGACAGGGGGACTCGCTTACCAAGAGACCCAGTACTTC
CDR3aa: CASSSGTGGLAYQETQYF

j_gene: TRBJ2-7
d_gene: TRBD1
abundance: NA
v_gene: TRBV5-1
CDR3nt: TGCGCCAGCAGCTTGTCGATGCTACAGGGGAAGATGTACGAGCAGTACTTC
CDR3aa: CASSLSMLQGKMYEQYF

j_gene: TRBJ1-5
d_gene: NA
abundance: NA
v_gene: TRBV19
CDR3nt: TGTGCCAGTAGTATAAATGCAGGGCTTAGCAATCAGCCCCAGCATTTT
CDR3aa: CASSINAGLSNQPQHF

j_gene: TRBJ2-7
d_gene: TRBD2
abundance: NA
v_gene: TRBV5-1
CDR3nt: TGCGCCAGCAGCTTGGCCGGGACTAGCGGGAGAGGGTTGGAGCAGTACTTC
CDR3aa: CASSLAGTSGRGLEQYF

j_gene: TRBJ2-7
d_gene: NA
abundance: NA
v_gene: TRBV9
CDR3nt: TGTGCCAGCAGCGTAGGAGGGGGAGACCCCTACGAGCAGTACTTC
CDR3aa: CASSVGGGDPYEQYF

j_gene: TRBJ1-1
d_gene: TRBD1
abundance: NA
v_gene: TRBV7-9
CDR3nt: TGTGCCAGCAGCTCCCCCGGGGACAGTGAAGCTTTCTTT
CDR3aa: CASSSPGDSEAFF

j_gene: TRBJ2-1
d_gene: NA
abundance: NA
v_gene: TRBV7-9
CDR3nt: TGTGCCAGCAGGGGGGGGGCGTCCTACAATGAGCAGTTCTTC
CDR3aa: CASRGGASYNEQFF

j_gene: TRBJ2-2
d_gene: NA
abundance: NA
v_gene: TRBV29-1
CDR3nt: TGCAGCGTTGGTCGCGGGGCCACCGGGGAGCTGTTTTTT
CDR3aa: CSVGRGATGELFF

j_gene: TRBJ2-5
d_gene: TRBD2
abundance: NA
v_gene: TRBV4-1
CDR3nt: TGCGCCAGCAGCCTCCTGCGGGGGGAACAAGAGACCCAGTACTTC
CDR3aa: CASSLLRGEQETQYF

j_gene: TRBJ1-2
d_gene: TRBD1
abundance: NA
v_gene: TRBV6-5
CDR3nt: TGTGCCAGCAGAGAGACAGGGGTGTCTAATGGCTACACCTTC
CDR3aa: CASRETGVSNGYTF

j_gene: TRBJ2-5
d_gene: NA
abundance: few
v_gene: TRBV14
CDR3nt: TGTGCCAGCAGCCAAGAGGGCAGGGGAAAGGGAGAGACCCAGTACTTC
CDR3aa: CASSQEGRGKGETQYF

j_gene: TRBJ2-7
d_gene: TRBD1
abundance: once
v_gene: TRBV27
CDR3nt: TGTGCCAGTTCGGACAGGGGTCGCGACGAGCAGTACTTC
CDR3aa: CASSDRGRDEQYF

j_gene: TRBJ2-1
d_gene: TRBD1
abundance: NA
v_gene: TRBV5-1
CDR3nt: TGCGCCAGCAGCCACCGGGACAGGGGGGATCGTGAGCAGTTCTTC
CDR3aa: CASSHRDRGDREQFF

j_gene: TRBJ2-1
d_gene: TRBD2
abundance: NA
v_gene: TRBV27
CDR3nt: TGTGCCAGCAGTGGCCTCCCGGGACTAGCGATCAATGAGCAGTTCTTC
CDR3aa: CASSGLPGLAINEQFF

j_gene: TRBJ2-1
d_gene: TRBD2
abundance: NA
v_gene: TRBV2
CDR3nt: TGTGCCAGCAGTTGGCAGTCGGGACTAGCTTTCAATGAGCAGTTCTTC
CDR3aa: CASSWQSGLAFNEQFF

j_gene: TRBJ2-2
d_gene: TRBD2
abundance: NA
v_gene: TRBV27
CDR3nt: TGTGCCAGCAGCCTCGGACTAGCGCTTAACACCGGGGAGCTGTTTTTT
CDR3aa: CASSLGLALNTGELFF

j_gene: TRBJ2-7
d_gene: TRBD1
abundance: few
v_gene: TRBV27
CDR3nt: TGTGCCAGCAGCACGGGACAGACCTACTCCTACGAGCAGTACTTC
CDR3aa: CASSTGQTYSYEQYF

j_gene: TRBJ1-1
d_gene: TRBD1
abundance: NA
v_gene: TRBV5-4
CDR3nt: TGTGCCAGCAGCTTCTTTTATGACAGGGTCACTGAAGCTTTCTTT
CDR3aa: CASSFFYDRVTEAFF

j_gene: TRBJ1-6
d_gene: TRBD1
abundance: NA
v_gene: TRBV4-3
CDR3nt: TGCGCCAGCAGCCAACTGGACAGGGTTAATTCACCCCTCCACTTT
CDR3aa: CASSQLDRVNSPLHF

j_gene: TRBJ1-2
d_gene: NA
abundance: NA
v_gene: TRBV6-5
CDR3nt: TGTGCCAGCAGTTACTACTCGGGAGGCTACACCTTC
CDR3aa: CASSYYSGGYTF